The 28 T cell receptor beta chains presented below share a single source sample, sequenced in a study of cytomegalovirus exposure and HLA in healthy donors. PCR involved 60 Vbeta and 13 Jbeta primers. Assay: immunoSEQ multiplex PCR; the TCRdb copy retains only in-frame clones and omits some. The sample records about 150,000 clones, approximately 81% being singletons. Sequences were obtained from PBMCs. These receptor sequences come from a boy aged 2 to 9 in good health and CMV-seronegative.

This chain joins TRBV6-1 and TRBJ1-1; D may be TRBD1 (5 bases). CDR1 and CDR2 (germline): MNHNS, SASEGT. The CDR3 length is 13 residues. The V and J ends lost 5 bases and 2 bases respectively, with 9 bases between them. Here the CDR3 reads CASSLTGNTEAFF. The CDR3 region has the DNA TGTGCCAGCAGTCTCACAGGAAACACTGAAGCTTTCTTT.

V gene TRBV7-9 combines with J gene TRBJ1-1; D is possibly TRBD1 (6 bases). The germline V gene encodes CDR1 SEHNR and CDR2 FQNEAQ (reference sequence). The CDR3 sequence is 14 residues long. The germline V and J ends were trimmed by 4 bases and 0 bases, with 9 bases remaining between them. The CDR3 DNA reads as TGTGCCAGCAGCTATGGGGGCTTGAACACTGAAGCTTTCTTT. Translation gives CASSYGGLNTEAFF.

The V gene is TRBV28, the J gene TRBJ2-2; 10 bases are a match to TRBD2. The V segment lost 2 bases and the J segment 6 bases; nucleotides outside the gene matches: 3. The CDR3 is made up of 15 amino acids. The germline CDR1 and CDR2 sequences are MDHEN and SYDVKM. CDR3 nucleotides: TGTGCCAGCAGTTTAAGCGGGAGGGCCTCCGGGGAGCTGTTTTTT. Translation gives CASSLSGRASGELFF.

This chain joins TRBV28 and TRBJ1-1; 11 positions agree with TRBD1. Per the germline V gene, CDR1 is MDHEN and CDR2 is SYDVKM. V shed 4 bases and J 4 bases; nucleotides not matched to a gene: 8. CDR3 size: 16 residues. The CDR3 region is CASSSGTGGLGTEAFF. As DNA, the CDR3 is TGTGCCAGCAGTTCCGGGACAGGGGGATTAGGCACTGAAGCTTTCTTT.

This chain uses TRBV27 with TRBJ2-1, with 10 nucleotides matching TRBD2. The ends lost 3 bases at V and 7 bases at J; junction bases unmatched: 12. The germline V gene encodes CDR1 MNHEY and CDR2 SMNVEV (reference sequence). The CDR3 contains 17 residues. The CDR3 loop reads CASSFQSFLAGVNEQFF. The CDR3 coding sequence is TGTGCCAGCAGTTTTCAAAGTTTCCTAGCGGGAGTAAATGAGCAGTTCTTC.

The chain couples TRBV6-5 to TRBJ1-1, with D hard to call. Trimming took 6 bases from V and 1 from J, leaving 12 bases between them. The CDR3 runs 14 residues. Germline V lookup: CDR1 MNHEY, CDR2 SVGAGI. This chain's CDR3 is CASSRSTWNTEAFF. DNA for the CDR3: TGTGCCAGCAGCCGATCAACATGGAACACTGAAGCTTTCTTT.

The chain has TRBV5-4 and TRBJ1-3; D gene unclear. The CDR3 consists of 13 residues. The V gene lost 1 base and the J gene lost 7 bases, with 9 bases spanning the gap. Germline values: CDR1 SGHNT, CDR2 YYREEE (reference sequence). The CDR3 sequence: CASSLPGGNTIYF. CDR3 nucleotide sequence: TGTGCCAGCAGCTTGCCCGGCGGTAACACCATATATTTT.

The chain is built from TRBV4-1 and TRBJ2-2, with no clear D. V lost 1 base to trimming and J lost 4 bases, with 16 bases between them. Germline loops: CDR1 MGHRA, CDR2 YSYEKL. The CDR3 is 17 amino acids. CDR3 DNA: TGCGCCAGCAGCCAAGTAGGAACTCATGACTTCACCGGGGAGCTGTTTTTT. This encodes CASSQVGTHDFTGELFF.

The chain recombines TRBV4-1 with TRBJ2-1; the match to TRBD2 covers 7 bases. CDR3 size: 15 residues. With 1 base clipped from V and 6 bases from J, the junction kept 6 bases outside the gene matches. Germline V gene lookup returns CDR1 MGHRA and CDR2 YSYEKL. The CDR3 loop reads CASSQVRAGPNEQFF. For the CDR3, the DNA is TGCGCCAGCAGCCAAGTCCGAGCGGGGCCCAATGAGCAGTTCTTC.

This clone was counted between two and nine times. The chain carries TRBV10-3 and TRBJ2-7; 13 nucleotides align to TRBD2. Germline V gene lookup returns CDR1 ENHRY and CDR2 SYGVKD. Trimming removed 10 bases from V and 7 bases from J; junction bases left unmatched: 7. This CDR3 has 13 amino acids. DNA for the CDR3: TGTGCCACAGAACTAGCGGGAGGGGGAGAGCAGTACTTC. The encoded protein is CATELAGGGEQYF.

This chain links TRBV5-4 with TRBJ2-1, with TRBD2 identical over 9 bases. Losses at the gene ends were 4 bases for V and 7 bases for J; bases not matched to a gene: 18. The germline V gene has CDR1 SGHNT and CDR2 YYREEE (reference sequence). The CDR3 loop spans 18 amino acids. The CDR3 nucleotides are TGTGCCAGCAGCACCGCTAGCGGGAATACCAAGGTGAGGAATGAGCAGTTCTTC. Encoded protein: CASSTASGNTKVRNEQFF.

V gene TRBV14 combines with J gene TRBJ2-1; TRBD1 aligns across 7 bases. The CDR3 consists of 17 residues. Per germline, CDR1 SGHDN and CDR2 FVKESK. J gave up 8 bases and V 6 bases, and 19 bases lay outside the gene matches. This CDR3 reads CASRPGFLRDSFHEQFF. CDR3 in DNA: TGTGCCAGCAGACCGGGTTTCCTCCGGGACAGCTTTCATGAGCAGTTCTTC.

The chain is built from TRBV25-1 and TRBJ1-1; TRBD1 is a possible D gene (5 bases). Trimming removed 1 base at V and 1 base at J, with 13 bases between. This CDR3 comprises 16 residues. CDR1 MGHDK and CDR2 SYGVNS come from the germline V gene. The CDR3 loop reads CASSEWASGGNTEAFF. CDR3 nucleotides: TGTGCCAGCAGTGAATGGGCCAGCGGGGGGAACACTGAAGCTTTCTTT.

V usage is TRBV27 and J usage is TRBJ2-2, with 8 bases that match TRBD2. CDR3 length: 13 residues. V dropped 5 bases and J dropped 8; count of bases not matched to a gene: 4. CDR1 MNHEY and CDR2 SMNVEV come from the germline V gene (reference sequence). The CDR3: CASSPREGGELFF. The CDR3 bases are TGTGCCAGCAGTCCCCGGGAGGGTGGGGAGCTGTTTTTT.

The chain has TRBV18 and TRBJ2-5; 7 bases fit TRBD2. V gave up 4 bases and J gave up 5 bases; unmatched junction bases: 10. The CDR3 totals 15 residues. Germline V gene lookup returns CDR1 KGHSH and CDR2 LQKENI. CDR3 protein: CASSLMTRGSETQYF. CDR3 DNA sequence: TGTGCCAGCTCACTCATGACGCGGGGGTCGGAGACCCAGTACTTC.

The rearrangement uses TRBV19 and TRBJ2-5; the match to TRBD1 covers 7 bases. Per the germline V gene, CDR1 is LNHDA and CDR2 is SQIVND (reference sequence). The junction had 6 bases not matched to a gene; V was cut back by 5 bases and J by 3 bases. This CDR3 is 14 amino acids long. CDR3 DNA: TGTGCCAGTAGTCGGGACAGAACCAAAGAGACCCAGTACTTC. This gives the protein CASSRDRTKETQYF.

The count of this clone is one. The chain links TRBV29-1 to TRBJ1-1, with 11 bases that match TRBD1. Germline V lookup: CDR1 SQVTM, CDR2 ANQGSEA. V was pared by 3 bases and J by 6 bases, with 12 bases of the junction left unmatched. The CDR3 runs to 16 residues. For the CDR3, the DNA is TGCAGCGTTGATCTGGTCCGGGACAGGGGGGGTTCTGAAGCTTTCTTT. It is translated as CSVDLVRDRGGSEAFF.

This clone is a singleton in its sample. The chain links TRBV5-4 to TRBJ2-5, with 10 nucleotides matching TRBD1. The end of the DNA is better explained by TRBJ2-7, so the J call may be wrong. CDR1 and CDR2 from the germline V gene are SGHNT and YYREEE (reference sequence). The CDR3 totals 17 residues. CDR3 in DNA: TGTGCCAGCAGTTCGACAGGGGGCACCCCACGACAATACGAGCAGTACTTC. Its protein is CASSSTGGTPRQYEQYF.

The V call is TRBV5-1, the J call TRBJ2-7; 13 nucleotides match TRBD2. Germline-derived CDR1 and CDR2 are SGHRS and YFSETQ. The CDR3 runs 16 residues. Unmatched junction bases numbered 7, after V lost 4 bases and J lost 3 bases. The CDR3 nucleotides read TGCGCCAGCAGCCTGCGGACTAGCGGGAGTAACTACGAGCAGTACTTC. As protein: CASSLRTSGSNYEQYF.

The chain joins TRBV30 to TRBJ1-1; D unresolved. The CDR3 runs 13 residues. Germline CDR1 reads GTSNPN; CDR2 reads SVGIG (reference sequence). V was shortened by 0 bases and J by 0 bases, with 5 bases between the two germline ends. CDR3 in DNA: TGTGCCTGGAGTGTAAATATGAACACTGAAGCTTTCTTT. Its protein product is CAWSVNMNTEAFF.

This chain links TRBV10-3 with TRBJ2-7; TRBD1 might be the D (6 bases). The CDR3 has 15 residues. Germline-derived CDR1 and CDR2 are ENHRY and SYGVKD. V gave up 0 bases and J gave up 4 bases, with 13 bases separating them. As DNA, the CDR3 is TGTGCCATCAGTGAGTCGATGGGGGCTGGATACGAGCAGTACTTC. It is translated as CAISESMGAGYEQYF.

The V call is TRBV7-2, the J call TRBJ2-7; D possibly corresponds to TRBD2 (6 bases). This CDR3 has 16 amino acids. Between the trimmed V and J ends, which lost 5 bases and 0 bases, there was a span of 17 bases. CDR1 and CDR2 (germline): SGHTA, FQGNSA. CDR3 amino acids: CASSPRTIPYSYEQYF. The CDR3, as DNA: TGTGCCAGCAGCCCCCGGACTATCCCGTACTCCTACGAGCAGTACTTC.

V gene TRBV5-1 combines with J gene TRBJ2-5, with a possible D match to TRBD1 (6 bases). With the DNA end fitting TRBJ2-7 better, the J assignment may be wrong. The CDR3 sequence is 13 residues long. From germline, CDR1 is SGHRS and CDR2 YFSETQ. For the CDR3, the DNA is TGCGCCAGCAGCTTGGACAGGGCCAACGAGCAGTACTTC. Amino acids: CASSLDRANEQYF.

The V and J genes are TRBV6-5 and TRBJ1-1; TRBD1 might be the D (5 bases). This CDR3 has 14 amino acids. In germline, CDR1 is MNHEY, CDR2 SVGAGI. Trimming left V 4 bases short and J 3 bases short, with 12 bases between. The CDR3 spells CASSFQGKDTEAFF. CDR3 in DNA: TGTGCCAGCAGTTTTCAGGGTAAGGACACTGAAGCTTTCTTT.

This sequence joins TRBV1 and TRBJ2-2; the table's D call TRBD1 went unverified against the DNA. TRBV1 is assigned pseudogene status. The CDR3 is made up of 16 amino acids. This CDR3 reads CTSSQAGTGNTGELFF. The CDR3 nucleotides are TGCACCAGCAGCCAGGCCGGGACAGGGAACACCGGGGAGCTGTTTTTT.

On this clone: Additional DNA sequences in this sample encode the identical CDR3. This chain links TRBV15 with TRBJ1-1; D ambiguous. CDR3 length: 15 amino acids. Germline-derived CDR1 and CDR2 are LNHNV and YYDKDF (reference sequence). Trimming removed 0 bases from V and 1 base from J, with 9 bases in between. The CDR3 DNA sequence: TGTGCCACCAGCAGAGATAGAGGCCAGAACACTGAAGCTTTCTTT. Translating it yields CATSRDRGQNTEAFF.

V and J are TRBV10-1 and TRBJ2-7; 7 bases align to TRBD1. The CDR3 has 15 amino acids. Germline CDR1 WNHNN, CDR2 SYGVQD (reference sequence). Trimming removed 1 base from V and 5 bases from J; junction bases left unmatched: 8. The CDR3, as DNA: TGCGCCAGCAGTGAGTTGAGAACAGGGGTCGACGAGCAGTACTTC. Protein: CASSELRTGVDEQYF.

This chain links TRBV27 with TRBJ1-2, with no clear D. The V gene's germline CDR1 is MNHEY and CDR2 SMNVEV (reference sequence). V shed 3 bases and J shed 3 bases, with 14 bases lying between them. The CDR3 is 15 residues long. The CDR3 is CASSFYPHQDYGYTF. CDR3 nucleotide sequence: TGTGCCAGCAGTTTCTACCCCCATCAGGACTATGGCTACACCTTC.